Shown below are 14 T cell receptor beta chains from a single sample sequenced in a study of CD8 T cells in ankylosing spondylitis. Study-level results: Among TCR beta sequences, a motif of under ten highly homologous variants appeared characteristic of ankylosing spondylitis blood.

TCRdb reprocessed the 5' RACE reads with MiXCR, giving one entry per CDR3 protein. Found here are over 600,000 distinct CDR3 sequences, 15% to 20% of them singletons; the top ten hold around a fifth. For these TCRs, the target antigens are not known. Input material: blood, either unsorted or a sorted T cell fraction (not recorded which). These receptors all come from a male donor with ankylosing spondylitis.

This clonotype was counted between two and nine times. The V and J genes are TRBV9 and TRBJ1-1; D is unclear. The CDR3 has 13 amino acids. CDR1 and CDR2 (germline): SGDLS, YYNGEE. Trimming stripped 5 bases from V and 4 bases from J, with 12 bases between. As DNA, the CDR3 is TGTGCCAGCAGTACTTCACTGGGCACTGAAGCTTTCTTT. Translation: CASSTSLGTEAFF.

This rearrangement joins TRBV12-3 or TRBV12-4 to TRBJ2-2; 9 bases line up with TRBD2. The V and J ends lost 3 bases and 4 bases, in that order; junction bases with no gene match: 6. The CDR3 runs 16 residues. CDR3 region: CASSFGLAGSTGELFF. The CDR3 DNA reads TGTGCCAGCAGTTTCGGTCTAGCGGGGTCCACCGGGGAGCTGTTTTTT.

A few counts support this clonotype. The chain uses TRBV29-1 and TRBJ1-2; D remains unclear. The germline gives CDR1 SQVTM, CDR2 ANQGSEA. CDR3 length equals 13 residues. V was pared by 0 bases and J by 0 bases, with 5 bases between. The chain's CDR3 is CSVEDGTNYGYTF. The CDR3 nucleotides read TGCAGCGTTGAAGACGGAACTAACTATGGCTACACCTTC.

This clonotype has only a few counts. This chain connects TRBV7-6 to TRBJ2-2; D gene uncertain. The CDR3 is made up of 13 amino acids. Trimming pared 2 bases from V and 7 bases from J, leaving 8 bases between. Germline V gives CDR1 SGHVS, CDR2 FNYEAQ. As DNA, the CDR3 is TGTGCCAGCAGCTTATCTAAGGACGGGGAGCTGTTTTTT. This codes for CASSLSKDGELFF.

CDR3 loop: CASSSGQVVWYF. The DNA for the CDR3 is TGTGCCAGCAGCTCTGGACAGGTCGTTTGGTATTTT. The V and J genes are TRBV14 and TRBJ2-3, with TRBD1 matching 7 bases. Germline V CDR1 and CDR2: SGHDN, FVKESK. The V gene end was trimmed by 5 bases and the J gene end by 14 bases; junction bases not matched to a gene: 10. The CDR3 totals 12 residues.

In this sample, this clonotype turned up a few times. This chain links TRBV28 with TRBJ2-2; D is possibly TRBD1 or TRBD2 (5 bases each). The CDR3 has 13 amino acids. The V gene's germline CDR1 is MDHEN and CDR2 SYDVKM. Trimming took 8 bases from V and 4 from J, leaving 11 bases between them. The CDR3 nucleotides are TGTGCCAGCCGGGACCGGCCCACCGGGGAGCTGTTTTTT. It is translated as CASRDRPTGELFF.

This clonotype was found a few times. The CDR3 DNA reads as TGTGCCAGCAGTTTAAGGAGGGAAAACTATGGCTACACCTTC. Protein product: CASSLRRENYGYTF. V usage is TRBV27 and J usage is TRBJ1-2; D gene uncertain. CDR3 length equals 14 residues. CDR1 is MNHEY and CDR2 is SMNVEV in the germline V gene (reference sequence). The V gene lost 2 bases and the J gene lost 2 bases, with 9 bases spanning the gap.

The rearrangement uses TRBV9 and TRBJ2-3; 9 bases are shared with TRBD2. This CDR3 has 15 amino acids. Losses at the gene ends were 4 bases for V and 6 bases for J; bases not matched to a gene: 9. Germline V gene data show CDR1 as SGDLS and CDR2 as YYNGEE. The CDR3 bases are TGTGCCAGCAGCATTAGCGGGAGCGATACGGATACGCAGTATTTT. Translating it yields CASSISGSDTDTQYF. Filled out from reference TRBV9 and TRBJ2-3, the complete variable domain reads DSGVTQTPKHLITATGQRVTLRCSPRSGDLSVYWYQQSLDQGLQFLIQYYNGEERAKGNILERFSAQQFPDLHSELNLSSLELGDSALYFCASSISGSDTDTQYFGPGTRLTVL.

J is TRBJ2-3 and V is TRBV20-1, with a possible D match to TRBD2 (6 bases). The germline V gene encodes CDR1 DFQATT and CDR2 SNEGSKA (reference sequence). The CDR3 covers 13 residues. The CDR3 reads CRAGLSSTDTQYF. The CDR3 coding sequence is TGCAGGGCGGGGCTTTCTAGCACAGATACGCAGTATTTT.

This clonotype was detected a few times. Here the CDR3 DNA reads TGCGCCAGCAGCTTGGATGGGAGAAGCTCCTACAATGAGCAGTTCTTC. Amino acid sequence: CASSLDGRSSYNEQFF. The J gene is TRBJ2-1, the V gene TRBV5-1; TRBD2 might be the D (5 bases). Trimming stripped 0 bases from V and 0 bases from J, with 10 bases between. Germline CDR1 SGHRS, CDR2 YFSETQ. This CDR3 is built from 16 residues.

Concerning this clonotype itself: The conserved phenylalanine or tryptophan normally closing the CDR3 is absent here, so this likely arose from a read error. It is unclear where the CDR3 begins or ends on the DNA, so no DNA is shown, and the CDR3 is as TCRdb lists it. This chain uses TRBV5-6 with TRBJ2-4; TRBD1 was called by the table and not checked on the DNA. Counting both end residues, the CDR3 totals 9 amino acids. Germline-derived CDR1 and CDR2 are SGHDT and YYEEEE. CDR3 amino acids: CASRQGAGT.

This chain uses TRBV14 with TRBJ1-2; D unclear. Per the germline V gene, CDR1 is SGHDN and CDR2 is FVKESK. The V end lost 3 bases, the J end lost 7 bases, and 12 bases lay between the germline ends. The CDR3 extends over 13 amino acids. As DNA, the CDR3 is TGTGCCAGCAGCCAGAGCCGTCGGGGTGGCTACACCTTC. Protein: CASSQSRRGGYTF.

This clonotype was counted at least ten times. The chain uses TRBV12-3 or TRBV12-4 and TRBJ1-4, with D maybe TRBD1 (6 bases). The CDR3 totals 15 residues. The V end lost 1 base, the J end lost 5 bases, and 11 bases lay between the germline ends. The CDR3 DNA is TGTGCCAGCAGTTTAGTCAGGGGACTAAATGAAAAACTGTTTTTT. This codes for CASSLVRGLNEKLFF.

This clonotype appeared a few times. V usage is TRBV5-5 and J usage is TRBJ2-7, with TRBD1 matching over 9 bases. CDR1 is SGHKS and CDR2 is YYEKEE in the germline V gene (reference sequence). The CDR3 sequence is 13 residues long. J gave up 5 bases and V 3 bases, and 3 bases lay outside the gene matches. The CDR3 sequence is CASSSRQGDEQYF. CDR3 nucleotide sequence: TGTGCCAGCAGCTCCCGACAGGGGGACGAGCAGTACTTC.